The 10 T cell receptor beta chains below were found in one sample sequenced in a study of human CD8 memory T cell subsets (dated by TCRdb to between 2020 and 2021). Sequencing instrument: NextSeq 550. A Human TCR Profiling Kit was used to prepare UMI-labeled 5' RACE TCRbeta libraries. Reads reprocessed by TCRdb are summarized as one entry per CDR3 protein sequence, and DNA is absent. The sample's clone listing holds 15,000 to 20,000 distinct CDR3 sequences. In total, the top ten clones hold about 5% of the sample. Sequences were obtained from CD8+ stem-like memory T cells (TSCM and TCM) sorted from PBMCs. The cell subset or site label on this specimen signifies: stem-like memory CD8 T cells (TSTEM), CCR7+ PD-1- TIGIT-. The receptors stem from a human donor in good health.

The rearrangement joins TRBV15 to TRBJ1-1. CDR3 length equals 11 residues. Germline V gene sequence: CDR1 LNHNV, CDR2 YYDKDF (reference sequence). CDR3 sequence reads: CATMANTEAFF.

This chain links TRBV28 with TRBJ1-5. CDR3 length: 14 residues. The V gene's germline CDR1 is MDHEN and CDR2 SYDVKM. The CDR3 is CASTKENSNQPQHF.

This clonotype is deemed medium-sized by its frequency. The V and J genes are TRBV5-5 and TRBJ2-2; no DNA is available, so the TRBD1 call from TCRdb remains unchecked. This CDR3 region has 14 residues. Germline values: CDR1 SGHKS, CDR2 YYEKEE (reference sequence). The CDR3 protein is CASSWTANTGELFF.

The chain's CDR3 is CASSFEAGGIQETQYF. The chain uses TRBV12-3 or TRBV12-4 and TRBJ2-5; the TRBD2 assignment by TCRdb is unverifiable without DNA. The CDR3 spans 16 residues.

This chain uses TRBV27 with TRBJ1-5; the D call from TCRdb, TRBD1, cannot be confirmed without DNA. The germline gives CDR1 MNHEY, CDR2 SMNVEV (reference sequence). CDR3 length equals 14 residues. The CDR3 protein is CASSPWGGYQPQHF.

J is TRBJ2-4 and V is TRBV9; TCRdb calls TRBD1, which cannot be checked without DNA. The germline CDR1 and CDR2 sequences are SGDLS and YYNGEE. The CDR3 loop spans 15 amino acids. The CDR3 sequence is CASSTSGTAKNIQYF.

V gene TRBV6-2 or TRBV6-3 combines with J gene TRBJ2-7; TCRdb indicates TRBD1, and absent DNA this call remains unverified. The CDR3 is made up of 14 amino acids. In germline, CDR1 is MNHEY, CDR2 SVGEGT. The CDR3 region is CASSTTGGQYEQYF.

The chain is built from TRBV21-1 and TRBJ2-7; lacking DNA, the TRBD1 call made by TCRdb goes unchecked. TRBV21-1 is a recognized pseudogene. The CDR3 has 14 amino acids. CDR3 amino acids: CASSKCDRGHEQYF.

This rearrangement joins TRBV7-8 to TRBJ2-4; the TCRdb D gene call, TRBD1, has no DNA to confirm it. The CDR3 is 17 residues long. The germline V gene has CDR1 SGHVS and CDR2 FQNEAQ. CDR3 sequence reads: CASSLGTGAAAKNIQYF.

The rearrangement joins TRBV24-1 to TRBJ2-3; the D call of TRBD2 rests on TCRdb alone, since no DNA is present to check it. The CDR3 sequence is 14 residues long. Germline lookup yields CDR1 KGHDR and CDR2 SFDVKD. This chain's CDR3 is CATSDFEEADTQYF.